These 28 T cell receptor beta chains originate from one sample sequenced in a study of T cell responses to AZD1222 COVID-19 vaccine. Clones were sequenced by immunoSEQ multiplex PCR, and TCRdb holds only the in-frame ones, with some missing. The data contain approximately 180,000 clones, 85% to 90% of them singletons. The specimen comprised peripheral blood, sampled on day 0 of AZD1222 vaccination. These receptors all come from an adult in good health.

The CDR3 spells CASSPGGEAGNTIYF. CDR3 nucleotides: TGTGCCAGCTCACCGGGAGGGGAAGCTGGAAACACCATATATTTT. This chain joins TRBV18 and TRBJ1-3; the D gene is possibly TRBD1 (5 bases). The CDR3 has 15 residues. Germline lookup yields CDR1 KGHSH and CDR2 LQKENI. V lost 3 bases and J lost 2, with 11 bases in between.

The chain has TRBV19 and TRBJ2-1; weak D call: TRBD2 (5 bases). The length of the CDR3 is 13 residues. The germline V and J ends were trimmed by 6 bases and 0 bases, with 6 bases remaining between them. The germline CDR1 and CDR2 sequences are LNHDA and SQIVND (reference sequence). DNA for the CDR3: TGTGCCAGTAGGAGGGTCTCCTACAATGAGCAGTTCTTC. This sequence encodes CASRRVSYNEQFF.

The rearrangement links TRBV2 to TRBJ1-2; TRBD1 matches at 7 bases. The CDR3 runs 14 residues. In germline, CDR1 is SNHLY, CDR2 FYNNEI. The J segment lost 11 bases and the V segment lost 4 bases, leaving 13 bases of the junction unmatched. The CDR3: CASSAEGALSLYTF. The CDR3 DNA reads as TGTGCCAGCAGTGCTGAGGGGGCCCTGAGTTTATACACCTTC.

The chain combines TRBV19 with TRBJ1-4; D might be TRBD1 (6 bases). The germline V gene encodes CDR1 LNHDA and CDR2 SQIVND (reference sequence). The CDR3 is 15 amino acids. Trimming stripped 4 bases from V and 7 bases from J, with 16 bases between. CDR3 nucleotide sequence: TGTGCCAGTAGTACGAACCGGGACATCATTGAAAAACTGTTTTTT. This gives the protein CASSTNRDIIEKLFF.

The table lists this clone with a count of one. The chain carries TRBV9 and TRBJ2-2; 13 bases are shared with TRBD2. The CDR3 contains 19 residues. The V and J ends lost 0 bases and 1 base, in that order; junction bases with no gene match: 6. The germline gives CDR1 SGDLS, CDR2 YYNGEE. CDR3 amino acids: CASSVVGLAGVMNTGELFF. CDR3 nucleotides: TGTGCCAGCAGCGTAGTTGGACTAGCGGGAGTTATGAACACCGGGGAGCTGTTTTTT.

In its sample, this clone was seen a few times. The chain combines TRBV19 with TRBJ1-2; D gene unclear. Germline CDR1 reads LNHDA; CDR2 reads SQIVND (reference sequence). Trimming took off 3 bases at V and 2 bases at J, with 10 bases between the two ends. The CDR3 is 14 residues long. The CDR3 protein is CASSISGRNYGYTF. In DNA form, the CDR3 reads TGTGCCAGTAGTATCAGTGGACGGAACTATGGCTACACCTTC.

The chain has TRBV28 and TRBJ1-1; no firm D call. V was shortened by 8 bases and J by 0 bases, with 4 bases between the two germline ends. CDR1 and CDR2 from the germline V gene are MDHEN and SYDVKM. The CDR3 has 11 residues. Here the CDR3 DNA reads TGTGCCAGCCTGTTGAACACTGAAGCTTTCTTT. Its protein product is CASLLNTEAFF.

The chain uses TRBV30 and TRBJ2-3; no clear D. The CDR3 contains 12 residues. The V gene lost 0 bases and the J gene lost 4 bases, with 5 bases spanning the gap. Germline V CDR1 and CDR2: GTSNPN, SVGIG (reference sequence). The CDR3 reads CAWSVQADTQYF. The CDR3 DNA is TGTGCCTGGAGTGTCCAGGCAGATACGCAGTATTTT.

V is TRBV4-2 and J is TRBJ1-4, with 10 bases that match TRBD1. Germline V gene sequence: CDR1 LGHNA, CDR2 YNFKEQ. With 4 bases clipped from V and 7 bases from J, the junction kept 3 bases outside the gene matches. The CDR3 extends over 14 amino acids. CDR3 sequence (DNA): TGTGCCAGCAGCCGACAGGGGGCCTTTGAAAAACTGTTTTTT. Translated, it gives CASSRQGAFEKLFF.

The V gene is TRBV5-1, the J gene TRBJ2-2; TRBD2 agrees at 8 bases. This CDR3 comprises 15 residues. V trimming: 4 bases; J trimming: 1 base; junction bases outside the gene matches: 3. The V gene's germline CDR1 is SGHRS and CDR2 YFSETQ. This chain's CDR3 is CASSDLAGNTGELFF. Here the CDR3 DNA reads TGCGCCAGCAGCGATCTAGCGGGGAACACCGGGGAGCTGTTTTTT.

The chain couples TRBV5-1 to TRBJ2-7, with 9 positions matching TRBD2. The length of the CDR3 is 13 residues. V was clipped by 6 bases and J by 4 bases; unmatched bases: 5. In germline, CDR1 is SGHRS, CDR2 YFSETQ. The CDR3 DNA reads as TGCGCCAGCACTCCTAGCGGGATATACGAGCAGTACTTC. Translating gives CASTPSGIYEQYF.

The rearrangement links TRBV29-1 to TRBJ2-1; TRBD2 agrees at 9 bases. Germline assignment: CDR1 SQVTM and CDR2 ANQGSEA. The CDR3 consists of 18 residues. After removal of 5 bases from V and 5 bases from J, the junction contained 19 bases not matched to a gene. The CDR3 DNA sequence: TGCAGCGTTCCGAATGGCCTAGCGGGGTCGGGAACTGACAATGAGCAGTTCTTC. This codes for CSVPNGLAGSGTDNEQFF.

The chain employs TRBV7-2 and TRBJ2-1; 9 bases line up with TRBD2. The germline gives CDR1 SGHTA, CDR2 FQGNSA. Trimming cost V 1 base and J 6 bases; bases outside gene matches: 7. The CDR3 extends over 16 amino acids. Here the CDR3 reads CASSLDRSGGTNEQFF. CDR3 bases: TGTGCCAGCAGCTTAGATCGAAGCGGGGGGACCAATGAGCAGTTCTTC.

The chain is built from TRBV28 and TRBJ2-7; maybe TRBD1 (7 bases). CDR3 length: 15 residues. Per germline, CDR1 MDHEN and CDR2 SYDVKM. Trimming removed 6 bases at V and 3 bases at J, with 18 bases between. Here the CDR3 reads CASSLGRDSYYEQYF. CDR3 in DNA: TGTGCCAGCAGCCTCGGGCGGGACAGCTACTACGAGCAGTACTTC. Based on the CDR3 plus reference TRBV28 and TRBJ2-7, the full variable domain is DVKVTQSSRYLVKRTGEKVFLECVQDMDHENMFWYRQDPGLGLRLIYFSYDVKMKEKGDIPEGYSVSREKKERFSLILESASTNQTSMYLCASSLGRDSYYEQYFGPGTRLTVT.

The CDR3, as DNA: TGTGCCACCAGCAGAGACGGTCAGGGATATTCACCCCTCCACTTT. Residues: CATSRDGQGYSPLHF. The genes are TRBV15 and TRBJ1-6; D possibly corresponds to TRBD1 (5 bases). This CDR3 spans 15 amino acids. Looked up from germline, CDR1 is LNHNV and CDR2 is YYDKDF (reference sequence). Trimming stripped 0 bases from V and 8 bases from J, with 11 bases between. Combining the CDR3 with reference TRBV15 and TRBJ1-6 gives the whole variable domain DAMVIQNPRYQVTQFGKPVTLSCSQTLNHNVMYWYQQKSSQAPKLLFHYYDKDFNNEADTPDNFQSRRPNTSFCFLDIRSPGLGDTAMYLCATSRDGQGYSPLHFGNGTRLTVT.

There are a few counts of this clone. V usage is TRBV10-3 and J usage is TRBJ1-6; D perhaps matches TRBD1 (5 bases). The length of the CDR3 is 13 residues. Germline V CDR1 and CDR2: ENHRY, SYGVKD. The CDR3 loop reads CAVQGGEGSPLHF. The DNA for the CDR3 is TGTGCTGTTCAGGGCGGGGAGGGTTCACCCCTCCACTTT.

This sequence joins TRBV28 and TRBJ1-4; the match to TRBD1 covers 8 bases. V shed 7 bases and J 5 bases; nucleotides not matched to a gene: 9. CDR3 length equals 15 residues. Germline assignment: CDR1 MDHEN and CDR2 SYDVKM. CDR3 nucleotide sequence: TGTGCCAGCAACACCCCCGGGACAGGCAATGAAAAACTGTTTTTT. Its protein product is CASNTPGTGNEKLFF.

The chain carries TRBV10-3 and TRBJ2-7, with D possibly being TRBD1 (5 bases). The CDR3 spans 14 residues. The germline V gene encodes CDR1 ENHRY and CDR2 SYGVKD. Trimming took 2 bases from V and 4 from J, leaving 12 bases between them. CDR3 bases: TGTGCCATCAGTGAGACGCAGGGTGGGTACGAGCAGTACTTC. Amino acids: CAISETQGGYEQYF.

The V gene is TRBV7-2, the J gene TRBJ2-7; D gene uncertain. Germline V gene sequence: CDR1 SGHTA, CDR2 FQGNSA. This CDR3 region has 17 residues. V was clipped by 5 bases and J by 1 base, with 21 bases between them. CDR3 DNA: TGTGCCAGCAGCCCCGCTGTTTTGGTGACGGATTCCTACGAGCAGTACTTC. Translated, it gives CASSPAVLVTDSYEQYF.

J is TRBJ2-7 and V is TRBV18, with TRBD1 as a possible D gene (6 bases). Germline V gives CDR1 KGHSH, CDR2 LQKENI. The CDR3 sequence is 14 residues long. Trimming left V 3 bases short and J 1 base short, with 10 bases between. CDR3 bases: TGTGCCAGCTCACCTAACACAGGGTCCTACGAGCAGTACTTC. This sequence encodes CASSPNTGSYEQYF.

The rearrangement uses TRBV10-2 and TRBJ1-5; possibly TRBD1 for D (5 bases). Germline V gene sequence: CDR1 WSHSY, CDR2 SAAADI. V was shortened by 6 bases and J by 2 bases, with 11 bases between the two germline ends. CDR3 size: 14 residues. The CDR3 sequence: CASRDIGGNQPQHF. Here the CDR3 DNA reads TGCGCCAGCAGGGACATAGGCGGCAATCAGCCCCAGCATTTT.

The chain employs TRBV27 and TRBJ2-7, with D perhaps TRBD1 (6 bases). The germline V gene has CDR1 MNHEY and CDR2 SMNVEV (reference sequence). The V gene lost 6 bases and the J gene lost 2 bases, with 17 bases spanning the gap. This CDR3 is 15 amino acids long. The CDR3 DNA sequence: TGTGCCAGCAGGGGCCCGGCACAGGGTACCTACGAGCAGTACTTC. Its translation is CASRGPAQGTYEQYF.

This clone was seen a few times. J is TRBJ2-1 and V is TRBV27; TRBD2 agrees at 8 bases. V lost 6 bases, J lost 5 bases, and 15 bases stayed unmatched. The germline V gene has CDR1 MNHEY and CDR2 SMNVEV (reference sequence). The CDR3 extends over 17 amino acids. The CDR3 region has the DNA TGTGCCAGCAGCCCGAAGATGGGACTAGTAGGGGACAATGAGCAGTTCTTC. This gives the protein CASSPKMGLVGDNEQFF.

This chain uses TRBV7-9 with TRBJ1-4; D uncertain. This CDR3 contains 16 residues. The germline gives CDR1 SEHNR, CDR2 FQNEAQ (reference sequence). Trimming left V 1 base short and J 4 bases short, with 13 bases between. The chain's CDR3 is CASSLGGITNNEKLFF. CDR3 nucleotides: TGTGCCAGCAGCTTAGGAGGGATCACGAATAATGAAAAACTGTTTTTT.

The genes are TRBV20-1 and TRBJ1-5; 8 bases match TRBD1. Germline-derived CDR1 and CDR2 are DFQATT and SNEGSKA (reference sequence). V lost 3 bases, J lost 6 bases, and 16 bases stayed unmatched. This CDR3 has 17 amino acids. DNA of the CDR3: TGCAGTGCTAGTGAGAGACAGGGGTTTCGGGCCTCTCAGCCCCAGCATTTT. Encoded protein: CSASERQGFRASQPQHF.

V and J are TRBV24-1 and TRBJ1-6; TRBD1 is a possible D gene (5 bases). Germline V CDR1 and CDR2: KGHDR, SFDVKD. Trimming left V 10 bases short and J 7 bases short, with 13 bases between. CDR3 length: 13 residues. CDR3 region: CATSRDVNSPLHF. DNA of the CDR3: TGTGCCACGTCAAGGGACGTCAATTCACCCCTCCACTTT.

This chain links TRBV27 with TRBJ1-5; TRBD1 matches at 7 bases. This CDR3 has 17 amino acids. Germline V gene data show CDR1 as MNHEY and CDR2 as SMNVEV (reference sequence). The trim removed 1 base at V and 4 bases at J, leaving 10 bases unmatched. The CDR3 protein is CASSLLWRQGDNQPQHF. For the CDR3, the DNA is TGTGCCAGCAGTTTATTGTGGAGACAGGGCGATAATCAGCCCCAGCATTTT.

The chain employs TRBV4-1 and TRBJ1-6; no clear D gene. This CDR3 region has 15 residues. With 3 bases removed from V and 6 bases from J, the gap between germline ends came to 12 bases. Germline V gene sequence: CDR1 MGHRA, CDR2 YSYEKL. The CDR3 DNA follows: TGCGCCAGCAGCCAGAACCTGCTAAGTAATTCACCCCTCCACTTT. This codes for CASSQNLLSNSPLHF.